Listed here is a single T cell receptor beta chain. The antigen remains undetermined. This CDR3 spans 13 amino acids. Germline V CDR1 and CDR2: MRHNA, SNTAGT. The V end was cut by 5 bases, the J end by 3 bases, with 7 bases between. These data belong to a study of graft-versus-host responses after intestinal transplantation. Some clones are missing from TCRdb's copy, which holds only in-frame ones; the method was immunoSEQ multiplex PCR. In the table there are some 120,000 clones, 85% to 95% of which are singletons. The clonotype originates from a human donor who was the organ donor for an intestinal transplant. The sample in question was unstimulated CD8+ T cells sorted from spleen or lymph node cells, obtained before transplant. This sequence joins TRBV6-4 and TRBJ2-2; D ambiguous. The CDR3 protein is CASSPADTGELFF. The CDR3, as DNA: TGTGCCAGCAGTCCCGCTGACACCGGGGAGCTGTTTTTT.